A single sample gave rise to the 12 T cell receptor beta chains below, sequenced in a study of T cell responses to AZD1222 COVID-19 vaccine. This table comes from immunoSEQ multiplex PCR, and its TCRdb copy is limited to in-frame clones, with some not included. Seen here are about 110,000 clones, over 85% observed once, and the top ten hold 3% to 3.5%. The sample was peripheral blood, taken on day 0 of MenACWY control vaccination. The receptors here all came from an adult in good health.

The J gene is TRBJ2-7, the V gene TRBV7-9; D is possibly TRBD1 (6 bases). There are 13 residues in the CDR3. V was trimmed by 5 bases and J by 7 bases, leaving 15 bases between them. CDR1 is SEHNR and CDR2 is FQNEAQ in the germline V gene (reference sequence). CDR3 nucleotide sequence: TGTGCCAGCAGCCAGGACAGAGGAGGAGAGCAGTACTTC. Protein: CASSQDRGGEQYF.

The rearrangement links TRBV5-8 to TRBJ1-2, with TRBD1 identical over 7 bases. The junction had 5 bases not matched to a gene; V was cut back by 3 bases and J by 3 bases. CDR3 length equals 14 residues. The germline gives CDR1 SGHTS, CDR2 YDEGEE. CDR3 region: CASSSSGQYYGYTF. CDR3 DNA sequence: TGTGCCAGCAGCTCCTCGGGACAGTACTATGGCTACACCTTC.

This clone has only one observation. The CDR3 loop reads CASSADPYEQYF. The CDR3 DNA is TGCGCCAGCAGCGCCGATCCCTACGAGCAGTACTTC. The chain joins TRBV5-1 to TRBJ2-7; no clear D gene. In germline, CDR1 is SGHRS, CDR2 YFSETQ. The length of the CDR3 is 12 residues. Trimming cost V 4 bases and J 2 bases, with 7 bases left between them.

The chain recombines TRBV19 with TRBJ1-4; 7 bases line up with TRBD1. Germline V gives CDR1 LNHDA, CDR2 SQIVND (reference sequence). V was clipped by 9 bases and J by 8 bases; unmatched bases: 9. The CDR3 totals 13 residues. The chain's CDR3 is CASKGQAEEKLFF. CDR3 DNA sequence: TGTGCCAGCAAAGGACAGGCGGAAGAAAAACTGTTTTTT.

The chain has TRBV4-1 and TRBJ2-7, with D possibly being TRBD2 (6 bases). V shed 1 base and J shed 0 bases, with 10 bases lying between them. CDR1 and CDR2 from the germline V gene are MGHRA and YSYEKL. The CDR3 totals 15 residues. The CDR3: CASSQVAGPSYEQYF. The CDR3 region has the DNA TGCGCCAGCAGCCAAGTCGCGGGGCCCTCCTACGAGCAGTACTTC.

The chain joins TRBV7-2 to TRBJ2-1; 8 bases line up with TRBD1. This CDR3 is 15 amino acids long. J was trimmed by 5 bases and V by 6 bases; bases with no gene match: 9. Germline CDR1 is SGHTA and CDR2 is FQGNSA. The DNA for the CDR3 is TGTGCCAGCAGTCCAGGGGGCCTAGGAAACAATGAGCAGTTCTTC. This gives the protein CASSPGGLGNNEQFF.

The V and J genes are TRBV18 and TRBJ1-2, with TRBD1 as a possible D gene (5 bases). Germline CDR1 is KGHSH and CDR2 is LQKENI. The CDR3 loop spans 16 amino acids. V lost 3 bases to trimming and J lost 0 bases, with 14 bases between them. As DNA, the CDR3 is TGTGCCAGCTCACCCCCGGGGCAGGGATCTAACTATGGCTACACCTTC. Amino acids: CASSPPGQGSNYGYTF.

This clone was recorded a few times. CDR3 in DNA: TGTGCTAGTGGTTTGGTACGTAAGGGAAAGAACACTGAAGCTTTCTTT. It yields the protein CASGLVRKGKNTEAFF. The chain joins TRBV12-5 to TRBJ1-1; D is uncertain. V was cut by 0 bases and J by 1 base, with 12 bases left in between. Germline CDR1 reads LGHNT; CDR2 reads FRNRAP. CDR3 length: 16 residues. Using reference TRBV12-5 and TRBJ1-1 for the parts outside the CDR3, the full variable domain is DARVTQTPRHKVTEMGQEVTMRCQPILGHNTVFWYRQTMMQGLELLAYFRNRAPLDDSGMPKDRFSAEMPDATLATLKIQPSEPRDSAVYFCASGLVRKGKNTEAFFGQGTRLTVV.

The rearrangement uses TRBV5-8 and TRBJ1-4; D call uncertain. The CDR3 has 15 residues. The V gene's germline CDR1 is SGHTS and CDR2 YDEGEE. V was trimmed by 0 bases and J by 2 bases, leaving 8 bases between them. This CDR3 is CASSLGEATNEKLFF. The CDR3 coding sequence is TGTGCCAGCAGCTTGGGCGAGGCCACTAATGAAAAACTGTTTTTT.

This rearrangement joins TRBV13 to TRBJ1-4, with a possible D match to TRBD1 (6 bases). The CDR3 has 14 amino acids. V was trimmed by 5 bases and J by 8 bases, leaving 15 bases between them. Germline V gives CDR1 PRHDT, CDR2 FYEKMQ (reference sequence). CDR3 in amino acids: CASSADSFREKLFF. DNA of the CDR3: TGTGCCAGCAGCGCGGACAGCTTTCGGGAAAAACTGTTTTTT.

This clone was found a few times. The gene calls are TRBV7-9 and TRBJ1-2, with D hard to call. Between the trimmed V and J ends, which lost 5 bases and 0 bases, there was a span of 10 bases. The CDR3 length is 14 residues. Germline-derived CDR1 and CDR2 are SEHNR and FQNEAQ (reference sequence). This CDR3 is CASSLVGANYGYTF. CDR3 sequence (DNA): TGTGCCAGCAGCCTGGTCGGGGCTAACTATGGCTACACCTTC.

This clone was seen only once. The J gene is TRBJ2-3, the V gene TRBV28; D possibly corresponds to TRBD1 (7 bases). The CDR3 covers 15 residues. V gave up 3 bases and J gave up 4 bases, with 14 bases separating them. Looked up from germline, CDR1 is MDHEN and CDR2 is SYDVKM. The CDR3 loop is CASSFTGEAADTQYF. CDR3 sequence (DNA): TGTGCCAGCAGTTTTACAGGGGAGGCCGCAGATACGCAGTATTTT.